This TCR beta chain was retrieved from a study of blood T cell repertoires in COVID-19. The CDR3 covers 15 residues. Germline V gene data show CDR1 as ENHRY and CDR2 as SYGVKD. The trim removed 7 bases at V and 0 bases at J, leaving 5 bases unmatched. Here immunoSEQ multiplex PCR was the method, and the copy in TCRdb shows in-frame clones only, minus some. The sample holds 310,000 or so clones, approximately 90% seen once. The sequence came from a woman between 18 and 29 years old who had recovered from COVID-19. Sequencing input: PBMCs or T cells enriched from blood (not recorded which). The chain couples TRBV10-3 to TRBJ2-3; TRBD2 aligns across 9 bases. Here the CDR3 reads CAIKLAGASTDTQYF. CDR3 nucleotides: TGTGCCATCAAATTAGCGGGGGCCAGCACAGATACGCAGTATTTT.